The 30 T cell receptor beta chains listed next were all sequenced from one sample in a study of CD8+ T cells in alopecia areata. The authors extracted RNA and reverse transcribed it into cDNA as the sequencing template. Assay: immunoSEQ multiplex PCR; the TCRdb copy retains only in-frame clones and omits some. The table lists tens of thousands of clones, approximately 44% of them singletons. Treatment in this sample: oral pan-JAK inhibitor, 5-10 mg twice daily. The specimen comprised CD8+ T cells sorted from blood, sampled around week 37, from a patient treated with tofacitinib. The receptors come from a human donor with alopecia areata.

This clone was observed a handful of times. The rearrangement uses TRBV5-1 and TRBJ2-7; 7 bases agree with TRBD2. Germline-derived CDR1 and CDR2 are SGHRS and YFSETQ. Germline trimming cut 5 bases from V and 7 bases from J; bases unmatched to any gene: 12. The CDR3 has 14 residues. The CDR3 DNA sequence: TGCGCCAGCAGGCTCCAACGGGGGGTGGAGGAGCAGTACTTC. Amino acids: CASRLQRGVEEQYF.

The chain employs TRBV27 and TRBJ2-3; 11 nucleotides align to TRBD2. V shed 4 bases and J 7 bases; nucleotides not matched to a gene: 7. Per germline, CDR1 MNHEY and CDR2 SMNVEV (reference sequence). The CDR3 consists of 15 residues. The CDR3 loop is CASSWTSGLTNTQYF. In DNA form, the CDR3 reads TGTGCCAGCAGTTGGACTAGCGGGCTGACAAATACGCAGTATTTT.

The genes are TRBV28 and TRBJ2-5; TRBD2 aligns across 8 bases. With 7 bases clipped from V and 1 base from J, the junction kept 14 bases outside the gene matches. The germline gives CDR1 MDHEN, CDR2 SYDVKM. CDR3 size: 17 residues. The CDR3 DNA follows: TGTGCCAGCAAACCAAGGGGTGTGCGGGGGGCCCAAGAGACCCAGTACTTC. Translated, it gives CASKPRGVRGAQETQYF.

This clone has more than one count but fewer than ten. This chain's CDR3 is CAIGDRSNYGYTF. For the CDR3, the DNA is TGTGCCATCGGAGACAGGTCTAACTATGGCTACACCTTC. The V gene is TRBV10-3, the J gene TRBJ1-2; the D gene is possibly TRBD1 (6 bases). The V gene's germline CDR1 is ENHRY and CDR2 SYGVKD. V gave up 8 bases and J gave up 0 bases, with 10 bases separating them. This CDR3 is built from 13 residues.

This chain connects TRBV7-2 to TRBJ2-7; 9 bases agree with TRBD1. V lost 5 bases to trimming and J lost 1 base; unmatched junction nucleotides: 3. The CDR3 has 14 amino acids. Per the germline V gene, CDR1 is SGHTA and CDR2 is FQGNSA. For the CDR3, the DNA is TGTGCCAGCAGCGTGACAGGGGGGTCCTACGAGCAGTACTTC. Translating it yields CASSVTGGSYEQYF. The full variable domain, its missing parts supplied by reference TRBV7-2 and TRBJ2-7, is GAGVSQSPSNKVTEKGKDVELRCDPISGHTALYWYRQSLGQGLEFLIYFQGNSAPDKSGLPSDRFSAERTGGSVSTLTIQRTQQEDSAVYLCASSVTGGSYEQYFGPGTRLTVT.

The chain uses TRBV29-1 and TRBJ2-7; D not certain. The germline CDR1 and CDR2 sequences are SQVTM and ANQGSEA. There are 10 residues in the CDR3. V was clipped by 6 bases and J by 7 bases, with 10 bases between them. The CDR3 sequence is CSVSDQEQYF. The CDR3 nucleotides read TGCAGCGTATCCGACCAGGAGCAGTACTTC.

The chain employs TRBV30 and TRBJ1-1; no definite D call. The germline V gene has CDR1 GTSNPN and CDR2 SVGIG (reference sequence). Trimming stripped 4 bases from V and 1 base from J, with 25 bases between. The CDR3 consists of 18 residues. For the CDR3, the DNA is TGTGCCTGGAACTCCGGGGAGGGAATCCCCCCTCGGAACACTGAAGCTTTCTTT. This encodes CAWNSGEGIPPRNTEAFF.

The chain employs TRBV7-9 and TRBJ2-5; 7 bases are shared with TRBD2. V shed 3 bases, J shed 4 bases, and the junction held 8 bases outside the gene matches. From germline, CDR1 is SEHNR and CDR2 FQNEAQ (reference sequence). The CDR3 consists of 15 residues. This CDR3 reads CASSFSGRVRETQYF. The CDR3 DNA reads TGTGCCAGCAGCTTTAGCGGGCGAGTTCGAGAGACCCAGTACTTC.

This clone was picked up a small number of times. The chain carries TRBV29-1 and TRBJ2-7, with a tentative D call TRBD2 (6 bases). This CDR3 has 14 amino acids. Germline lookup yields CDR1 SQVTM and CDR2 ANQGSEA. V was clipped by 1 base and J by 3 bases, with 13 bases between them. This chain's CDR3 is CSVEGMRGDYEQYF. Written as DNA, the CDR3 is TGCAGCGTTGAAGGTATGCGGGGAGACTACGAGCAGTACTTC.

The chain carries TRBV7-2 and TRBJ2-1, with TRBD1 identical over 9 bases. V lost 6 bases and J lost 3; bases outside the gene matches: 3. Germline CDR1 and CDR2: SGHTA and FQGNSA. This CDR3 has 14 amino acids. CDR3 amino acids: CASRTGQGYNEQFF. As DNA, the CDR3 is TGTGCCAGCAGGACGGGACAGGGCTACAATGAGCAGTTCTTC.

The CDR3 coding sequence is TGTGCCAGCAGCTCCGGGCCCGGCGCCGGGGGGCAAGAGACCCAGTACTTC. This codes for CASSSGPGAGGQETQYF. The chain uses TRBV7-2 and TRBJ2-5; 7 nucleotides line up with TRBD2. CDR1 and CDR2 from the germline V gene are SGHTA and FQGNSA. After removal of 4 bases from V and 2 bases from J, the junction contained 13 bases not matched to a gene. The CDR3 length is 17 residues.

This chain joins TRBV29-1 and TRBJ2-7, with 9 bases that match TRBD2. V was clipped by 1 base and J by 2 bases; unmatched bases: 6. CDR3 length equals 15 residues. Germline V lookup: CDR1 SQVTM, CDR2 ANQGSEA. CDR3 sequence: CSVEAWTSETYEQYF. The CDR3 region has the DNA TGCAGCGTTGAAGCCTGGACTAGCGAAACCTACGAGCAGTACTTC.

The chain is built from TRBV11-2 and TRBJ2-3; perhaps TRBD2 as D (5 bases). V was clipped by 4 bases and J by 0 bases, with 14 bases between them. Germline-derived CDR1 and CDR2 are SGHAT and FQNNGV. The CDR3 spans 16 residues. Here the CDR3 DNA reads TGTGCCAGCAGCTCCTTAGCGCCTGCTAGCACAGATACGCAGTATTTT. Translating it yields CASSSLAPASTDTQYF.

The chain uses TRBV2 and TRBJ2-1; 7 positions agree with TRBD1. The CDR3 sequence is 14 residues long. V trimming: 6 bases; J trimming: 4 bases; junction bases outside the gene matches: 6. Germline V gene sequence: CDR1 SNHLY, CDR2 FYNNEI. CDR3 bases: TGTGCCAGCAGGGAATGGGACAGTTACAATGAGCAGTTCTTC. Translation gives CASREWDSYNEQFF.

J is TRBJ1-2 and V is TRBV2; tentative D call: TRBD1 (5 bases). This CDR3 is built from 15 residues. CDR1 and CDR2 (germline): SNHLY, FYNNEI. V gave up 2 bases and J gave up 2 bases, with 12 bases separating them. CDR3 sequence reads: CASSESVRGNYGYTF. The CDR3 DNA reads TGTGCCAGCAGTGAAAGTGTACGGGGGAACTATGGCTACACCTTC.

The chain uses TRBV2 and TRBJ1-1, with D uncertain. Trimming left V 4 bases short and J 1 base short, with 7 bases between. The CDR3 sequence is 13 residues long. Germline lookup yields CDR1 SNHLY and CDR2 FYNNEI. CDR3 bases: TGTGCCAGCAGTGTCCCCGGGAACACTGAAGCTTTCTTT. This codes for CASSVPGNTEAFF.

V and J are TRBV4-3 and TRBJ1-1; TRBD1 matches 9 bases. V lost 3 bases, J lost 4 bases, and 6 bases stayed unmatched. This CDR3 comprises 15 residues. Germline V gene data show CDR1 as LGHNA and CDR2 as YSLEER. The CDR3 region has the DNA TGCGCCAGCAGCCAGGGGGACAGGGAGGCCACTGAAGCTTTCTTT. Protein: CASSQGDREATEAFF.

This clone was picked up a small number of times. CDR3 nucleotides: TGTGCCAGCGGGTGGGGGCTGCCCCAGTACTTC. Its translation is CASGWGLPQYF. V usage is TRBV27 and J usage is TRBJ2-5; D might be TRBD1 (6 bases). The CDR3 loop spans 11 amino acids. The V gene lost 8 bases and the J gene lost 9 bases, with 13 bases spanning the gap. From germline, CDR1 is MNHEY and CDR2 SMNVEV (reference sequence).

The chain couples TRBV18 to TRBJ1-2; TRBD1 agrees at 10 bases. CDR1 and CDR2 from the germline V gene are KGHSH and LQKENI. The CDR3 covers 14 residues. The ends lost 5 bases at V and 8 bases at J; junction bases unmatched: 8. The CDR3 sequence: CASSSTGGAEGYTF. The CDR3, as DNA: TGTGCCAGCTCATCGACAGGGGGCGCCGAGGGCTACACCTTC.

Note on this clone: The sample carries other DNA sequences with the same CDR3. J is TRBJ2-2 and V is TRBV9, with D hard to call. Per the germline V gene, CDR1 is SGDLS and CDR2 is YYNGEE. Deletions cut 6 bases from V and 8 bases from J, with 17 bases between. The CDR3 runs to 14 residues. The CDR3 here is CASTSAGVNGELFF. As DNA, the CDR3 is TGTGCCAGCACCTCCGCTGGGGTCAATGGGGAGCTGTTTTTT.

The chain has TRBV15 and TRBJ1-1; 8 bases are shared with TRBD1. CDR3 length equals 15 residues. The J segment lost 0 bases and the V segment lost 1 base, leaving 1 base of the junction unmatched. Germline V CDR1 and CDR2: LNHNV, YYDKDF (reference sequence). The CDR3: CATSRGQGMNTEAFF. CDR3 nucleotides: TGTGCCACCAGCAGAGGACAGGGGATGAACACTGAAGCTTTCTTT.

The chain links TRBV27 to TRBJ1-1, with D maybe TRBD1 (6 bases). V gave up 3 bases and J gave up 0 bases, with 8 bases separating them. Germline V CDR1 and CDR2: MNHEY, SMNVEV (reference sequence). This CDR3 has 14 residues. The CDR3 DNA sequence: TGTGCCAGCAGTTTCCGGGGGCTGAACACTGAAGCTTTCTTT. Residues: CASSFRGLNTEAFF.

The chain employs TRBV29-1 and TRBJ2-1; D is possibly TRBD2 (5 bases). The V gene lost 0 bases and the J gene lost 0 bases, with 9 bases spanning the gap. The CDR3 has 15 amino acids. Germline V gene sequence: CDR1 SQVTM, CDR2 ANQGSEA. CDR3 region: CSVEEYGNSYNEQFF. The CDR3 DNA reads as TGCAGCGTTGAAGAGTACGGGAACTCCTACAATGAGCAGTTCTTC.

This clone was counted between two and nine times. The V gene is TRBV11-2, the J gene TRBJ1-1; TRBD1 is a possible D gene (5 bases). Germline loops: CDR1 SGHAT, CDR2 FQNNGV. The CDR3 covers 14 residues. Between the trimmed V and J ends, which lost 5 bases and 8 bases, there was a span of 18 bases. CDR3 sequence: CASSALGAYSEAFF. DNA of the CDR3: TGTGCCAGCAGCGCATTAGGGGCATACTCCGAAGCTTTCTTT.

DNA for the CDR3: TGTGCCAGCAGCGCCACAGGGGTATTCTACGAGCAGTACTTC. It encodes CASSATGVFYEQYF. V is TRBV9 and J is TRBJ2-7; 7 bases match TRBD1. Trimming took 3 bases from V and 3 from J; bases not matched to a gene: 6. This CDR3 spans 14 amino acids. Germline loops: CDR1 SGDLS, CDR2 YYNGEE.

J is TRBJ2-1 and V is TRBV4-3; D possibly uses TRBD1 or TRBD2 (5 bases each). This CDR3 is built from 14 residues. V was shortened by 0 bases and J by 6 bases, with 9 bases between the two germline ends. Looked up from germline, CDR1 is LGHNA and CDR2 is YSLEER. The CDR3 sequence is CASSQDFGGNEQFF. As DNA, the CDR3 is TGCGCCAGCAGCCAAGATTTTGGGGGCAATGAGCAGTTCTTC.

Here the CDR3 reads CASSPSEGTEAFF. CDR3 DNA sequence: TGTGCCAGTAGTCCATCGGAAGGGACTGAAGCTTTCTTT. The chain has TRBV19 and TRBJ1-1; D ambiguous. CDR1 is LNHDA, CDR2 SQIVND, per germline (reference sequence). CDR3 size: 13 residues. V shed 5 bases and J shed 5 bases, with 12 bases lying between them. Full variable domain (remainder filled in from reference TRBV19 and TRBJ1-1): DGGITQSPKYLFRKEGQNVTLSCEQNLNHDAMYWYRQDPGQGLRLIYYSQIVNDFQKGDIAEGYSVSREKKESFPLTVTSAQKNPTAFYLCASSPSEGTEAFFGQGTRLTVV.

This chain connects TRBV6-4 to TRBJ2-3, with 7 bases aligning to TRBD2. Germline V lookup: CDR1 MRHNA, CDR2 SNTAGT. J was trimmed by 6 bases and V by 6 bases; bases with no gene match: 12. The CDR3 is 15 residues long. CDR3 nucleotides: TGTGCCAGCAGCTACCTAGCGGCACCTATGGATACGCAGTATTTT. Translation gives CASSYLAAPMDTQYF.

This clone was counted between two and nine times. The CDR3 here is CASRLAFEQFF. CDR3 coding DNA: TGTGCCAGCCGCCTGGCATTTGAGCAGTTCTTC. The chain carries TRBV27 and TRBJ2-1; D unresolved. Germline V gives CDR1 MNHEY, CDR2 SMNVEV (reference sequence). Trimming took off 8 bases at V and 9 bases at J, with 11 bases between the two ends. CDR3 length: 11 amino acids.

CDR3 protein: CASSPPGQGKETQYF. The CDR3 DNA reads TGTGCCAGCTCACCACCGGGACAGGGAAAAGAGACCCAGTACTTC. The gene calls are TRBV18 and TRBJ2-5; 9 bases line up with TRBD1. This CDR3 is built from 15 residues. J lost 3 bases, V lost 0 bases, and 2 bases had no gene match. CDR1 KGHSH and CDR2 LQKENI come from the germline V gene. Drawing the rest from reference TRBV18 and TRBJ2-5, the complete variable domain is NAGVMQNPRHLVRRRGQEARLRCSPMKGHSHVYWYRQLPEEGLKFMVYLQKENIIDESGMPKERFSAEFPKEGPSILRIQQVVRGDSAAYFCASSPPGQGKETQYFGPGTRLLVL.